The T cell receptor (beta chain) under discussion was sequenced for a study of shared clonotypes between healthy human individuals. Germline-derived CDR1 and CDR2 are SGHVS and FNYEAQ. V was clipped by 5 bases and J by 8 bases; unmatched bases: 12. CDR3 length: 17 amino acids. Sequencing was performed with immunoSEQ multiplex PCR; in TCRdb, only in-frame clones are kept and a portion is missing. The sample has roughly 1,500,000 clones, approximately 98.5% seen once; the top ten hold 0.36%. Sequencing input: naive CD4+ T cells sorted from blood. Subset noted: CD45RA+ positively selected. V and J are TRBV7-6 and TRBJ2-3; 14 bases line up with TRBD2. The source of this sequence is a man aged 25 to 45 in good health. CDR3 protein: CASSIGLAGGGRGTQYF. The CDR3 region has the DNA TGTGCCAGCAGCATAGGACTAGCGGGAGGTGGGCGCGGTACGCAGTATTTT.